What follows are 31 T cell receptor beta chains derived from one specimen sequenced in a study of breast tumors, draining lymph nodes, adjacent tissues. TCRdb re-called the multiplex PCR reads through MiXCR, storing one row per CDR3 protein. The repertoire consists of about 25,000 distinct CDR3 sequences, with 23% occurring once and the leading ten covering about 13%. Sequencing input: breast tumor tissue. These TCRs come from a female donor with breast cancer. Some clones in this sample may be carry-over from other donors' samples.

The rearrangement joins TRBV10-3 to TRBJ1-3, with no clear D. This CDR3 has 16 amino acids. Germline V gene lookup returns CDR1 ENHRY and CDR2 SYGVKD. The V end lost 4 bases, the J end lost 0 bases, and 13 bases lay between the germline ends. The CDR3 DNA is TGTGCCATCAGTGTTGTTTCGGTCAGCTCTGGAAACACCATATATTTT. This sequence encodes CAISVVSVSSGNTIYF.

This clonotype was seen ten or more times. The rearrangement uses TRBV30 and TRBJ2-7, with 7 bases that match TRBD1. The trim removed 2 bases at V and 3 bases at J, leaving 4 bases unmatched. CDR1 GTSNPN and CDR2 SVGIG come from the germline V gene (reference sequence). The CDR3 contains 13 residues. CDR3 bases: TGTGCCTGGAGTATGTCAGGGGGCTACGAGCAGTACTTC. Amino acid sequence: CAWSMSGGYEQYF. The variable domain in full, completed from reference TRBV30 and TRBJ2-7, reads SQTIHQWPATLVQPVGSPLSLECTVEGTSNPNLYWYRQAAGRGLQLLFYSVGIGQISSEVPQNLSASRPQDRQFILSSKKLLLSDSGFYLCAWSMSGGYEQYFGPGTRLTVT.

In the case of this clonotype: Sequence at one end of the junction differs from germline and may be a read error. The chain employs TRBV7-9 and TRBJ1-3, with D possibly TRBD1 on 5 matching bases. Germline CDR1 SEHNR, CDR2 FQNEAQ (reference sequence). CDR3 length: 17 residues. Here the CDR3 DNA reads TGTGCCGGCAGCTTAGGAGGCCGGGGCGGGGCTGGAAACACCATATATTTT. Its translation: CAGSLGGRGGAGNTIYF.

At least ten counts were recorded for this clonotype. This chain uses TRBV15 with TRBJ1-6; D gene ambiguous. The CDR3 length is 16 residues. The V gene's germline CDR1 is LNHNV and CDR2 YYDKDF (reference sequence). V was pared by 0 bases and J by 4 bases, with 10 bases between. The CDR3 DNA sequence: TGTGCCACCAGCAGAGATCGCGTCAATTATAATTCACCCCTCCACTTT. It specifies CATSRDRVNYNSPLHF.

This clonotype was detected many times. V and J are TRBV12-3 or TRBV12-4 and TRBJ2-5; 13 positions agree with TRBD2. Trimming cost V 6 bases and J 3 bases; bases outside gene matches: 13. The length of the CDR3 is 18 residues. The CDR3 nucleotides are TGTGCCAGCAGCTCCGGGACTAGCGGGATGAGGGGGGAAGAGACCCAGTACTTC. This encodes CASSSGTSGMRGEETQYF.

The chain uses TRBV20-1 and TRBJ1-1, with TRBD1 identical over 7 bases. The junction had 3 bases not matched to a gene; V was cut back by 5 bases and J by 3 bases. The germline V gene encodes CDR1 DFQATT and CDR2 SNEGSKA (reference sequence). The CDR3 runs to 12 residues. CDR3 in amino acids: CSAVTGYTEAFF. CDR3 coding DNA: TGCAGTGCTGTGACAGGGTACACTGAAGCTTTCTTT.

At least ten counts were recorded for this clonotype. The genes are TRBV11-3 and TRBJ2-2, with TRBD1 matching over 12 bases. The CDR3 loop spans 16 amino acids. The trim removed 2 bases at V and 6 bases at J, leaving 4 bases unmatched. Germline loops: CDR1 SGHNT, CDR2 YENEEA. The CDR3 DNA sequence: TGTGCCAGCAGCTTACCCGGGACAGGGGGCCCCGGGGAGCTGTTTTTT. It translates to CASSLPGTGGPGELFF.

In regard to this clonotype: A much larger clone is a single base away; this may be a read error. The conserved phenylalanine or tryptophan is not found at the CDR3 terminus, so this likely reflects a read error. The CDR3, as DNA: TGTGCCAGCAGCCAAGAAAGCGTTCCTAACTATGGCTACACCCTC. This encodes CASSQESVPNYGYTL. The chain has TRBV3-1 and TRBJ1-2; D is uncertain. CDR3 length: 15 amino acids. The V gene lost 0 bases and the J gene lost 0 bases, with 8 bases spanning the gap. Germline assignment: CDR1 LGHDT and CDR2 YNNKEL (reference sequence).

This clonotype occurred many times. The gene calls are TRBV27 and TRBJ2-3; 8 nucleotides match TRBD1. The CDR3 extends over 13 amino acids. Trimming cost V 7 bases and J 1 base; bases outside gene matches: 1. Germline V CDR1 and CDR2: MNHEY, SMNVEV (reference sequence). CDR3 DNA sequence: TGTGCCAGCAAGGGACAGGGCACAGATACGCAGTATTTT. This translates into CASKGQGTDTQYF.

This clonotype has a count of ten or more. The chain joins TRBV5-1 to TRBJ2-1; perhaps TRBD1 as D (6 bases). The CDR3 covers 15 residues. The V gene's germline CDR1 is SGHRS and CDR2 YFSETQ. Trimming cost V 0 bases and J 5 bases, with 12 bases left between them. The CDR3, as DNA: TGCGCCAGCAGCTTGGCCGGTTACAGGGACAATGAGCAGTTCTTC. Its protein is CASSLAGYRDNEQFF. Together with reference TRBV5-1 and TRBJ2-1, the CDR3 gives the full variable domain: KAGVTQTPRYLIKTRGQQVTLSCSPISGHRSVSWYQQTPGQGLQFLFEYFSETQRNKGNFPGRFSGRQFSNSRSEMNVSTLELGDSALYLCASSLAGYRDNEQFFGPGTRLTVL.

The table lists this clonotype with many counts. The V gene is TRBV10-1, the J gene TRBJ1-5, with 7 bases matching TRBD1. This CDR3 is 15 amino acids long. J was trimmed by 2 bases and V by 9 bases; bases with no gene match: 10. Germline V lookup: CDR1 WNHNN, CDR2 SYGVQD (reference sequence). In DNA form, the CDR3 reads TGCGCCAGTAGACAGGGACCTGGGCGCAATCAGCCCCAGCATTTT. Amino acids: CASRQGPGRNQPQHF.

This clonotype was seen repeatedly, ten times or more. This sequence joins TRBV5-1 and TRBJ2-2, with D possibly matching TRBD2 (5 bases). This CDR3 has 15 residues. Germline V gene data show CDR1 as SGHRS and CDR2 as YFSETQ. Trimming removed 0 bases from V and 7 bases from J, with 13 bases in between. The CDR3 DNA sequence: TGCGCCAGCAGCTTGGCTGGCGGGCGAAACGGGGAGCTGTTTTTT. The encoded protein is CASSLAGGRNGELFF.

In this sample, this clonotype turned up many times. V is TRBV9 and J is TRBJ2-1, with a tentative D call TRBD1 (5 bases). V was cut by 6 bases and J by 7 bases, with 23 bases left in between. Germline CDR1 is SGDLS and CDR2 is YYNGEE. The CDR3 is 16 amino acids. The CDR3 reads CASTNRDRTELNEQFF. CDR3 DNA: TGTGCCAGCACCAACCGTGACAGAACCGAACTTAATGAGCAGTTCTTC.

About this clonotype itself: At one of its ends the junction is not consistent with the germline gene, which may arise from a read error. The CDR3, as DNA: TGTGCCAGCAGTGGGACTAGCAGGAACACCGGGGAGCTGCTTTTT. It specifies CASSGTSRNTGELLF. V usage is TRBV2 and J usage is TRBJ2-2; TRBD2 agrees at 8 bases. This CDR3 has 15 residues. CDR1 is SNHLY, CDR2 FYNNEI, per germline.

In DNA, the CDR3 is TGTGCCAGCAGCTATGCCGGGACAGGGGTCTATGGCTACACCTTC. This encodes CASSYAGTGVYGYTF. The V gene is TRBV2, the J gene TRBJ1-2; 10 bases are shared with TRBD1. Per germline, CDR1 SNHLY and CDR2 FYNNEI. V trimming: 6 bases; J trimming: 4 bases; junction bases outside the gene matches: 8. The CDR3 length is 15 residues.

The CDR3 sequence is CASSRLAGGPRDSYEQYF. The CDR3 coding sequence is TGTGCCAGCAGCCGACTAGCGGGAGGGCCCCGAGACTCCTACGAGCAGTACTTC. The chain employs TRBV12-3 or TRBV12-4 and TRBJ2-7; 14 bases align to TRBD2. Trimming took 6 bases from V and 0 from J; bases not matched to a gene: 10. This CDR3 is 18 amino acids long.

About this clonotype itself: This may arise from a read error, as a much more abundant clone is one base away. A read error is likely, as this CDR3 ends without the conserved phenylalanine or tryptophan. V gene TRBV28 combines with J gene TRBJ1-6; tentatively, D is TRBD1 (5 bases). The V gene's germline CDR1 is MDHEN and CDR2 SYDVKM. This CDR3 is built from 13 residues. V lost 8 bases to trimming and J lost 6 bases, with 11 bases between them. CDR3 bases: TGTGCCAGCGCGGGGCAGGGTAATTCACCCCTCCACCTT. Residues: CASAGQGNSPLHL.

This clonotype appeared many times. CDR3 residues: CASSLLAGTGPNTQYF. Written as DNA, the CDR3 is TGTGCCAGCAGTTTATTGGCCGGGACAGGTCCTAATACGCAGTATTTT. The chain combines TRBV27 with TRBJ2-3, with TRBD1 matching over 8 bases. The junction had 10 bases not matched to a gene; V was cut back by 1 base and J by 7 bases. This CDR3 is 16 amino acids long. CDR1 MNHEY and CDR2 SMNVEV come from the germline V gene (reference sequence).

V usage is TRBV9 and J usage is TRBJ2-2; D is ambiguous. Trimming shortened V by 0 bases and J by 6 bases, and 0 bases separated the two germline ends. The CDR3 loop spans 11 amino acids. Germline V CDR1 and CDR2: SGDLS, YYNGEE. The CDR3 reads CASSVAGELFF. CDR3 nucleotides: TGTGCCAGCAGCGTAGCCGGGGAGCTGTTTTTT.

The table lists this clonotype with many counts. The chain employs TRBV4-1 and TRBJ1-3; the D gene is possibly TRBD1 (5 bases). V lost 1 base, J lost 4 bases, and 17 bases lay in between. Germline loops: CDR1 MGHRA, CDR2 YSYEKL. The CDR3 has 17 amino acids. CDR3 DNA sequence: TGCGCCAGCAGCCAAGTATCAGAAGCAGGGTACGGAAACACCATATATTTT. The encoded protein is CASSQVSEAGYGNTIYF.

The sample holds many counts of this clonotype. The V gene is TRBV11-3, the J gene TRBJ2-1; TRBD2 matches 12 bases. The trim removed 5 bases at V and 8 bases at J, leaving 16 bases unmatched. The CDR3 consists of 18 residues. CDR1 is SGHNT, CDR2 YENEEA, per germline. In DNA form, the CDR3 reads TGTGCCAGCAGCCAAGAGGTCCGACTAGCGGGAGATATGGATGAGCAGTTCTTC. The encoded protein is CASSQEVRLAGDMDEQFF.

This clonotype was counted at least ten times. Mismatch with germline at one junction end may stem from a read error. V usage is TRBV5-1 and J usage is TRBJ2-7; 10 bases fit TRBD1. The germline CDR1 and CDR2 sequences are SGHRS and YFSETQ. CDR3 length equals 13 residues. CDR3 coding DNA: TGCGCCAGCAACTTGGGGACAGGGGACGAGCAGTACTTC. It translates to CASNLGTGDEQYF.

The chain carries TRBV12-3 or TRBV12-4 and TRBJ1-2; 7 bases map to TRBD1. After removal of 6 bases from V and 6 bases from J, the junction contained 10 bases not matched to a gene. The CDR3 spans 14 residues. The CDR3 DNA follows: TGTGCCAGCAGACCTATGACAGGGCTCGATGGCTACACCTTC. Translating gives CASRPMTGLDGYTF.

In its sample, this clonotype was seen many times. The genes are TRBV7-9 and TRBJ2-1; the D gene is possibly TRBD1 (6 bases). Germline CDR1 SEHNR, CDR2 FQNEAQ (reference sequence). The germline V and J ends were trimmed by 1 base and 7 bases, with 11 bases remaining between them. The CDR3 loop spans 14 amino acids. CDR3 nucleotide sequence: TGTGCCAGCAGCTTAGTCCCAGGGACAAATGAGCAGTTCTTC. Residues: CASSLVPGTNEQFF.

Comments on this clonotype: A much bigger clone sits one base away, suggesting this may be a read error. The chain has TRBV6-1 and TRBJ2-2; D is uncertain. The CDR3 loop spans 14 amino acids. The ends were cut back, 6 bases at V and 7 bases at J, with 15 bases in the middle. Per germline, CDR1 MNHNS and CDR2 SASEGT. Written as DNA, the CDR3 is TGTGCCAGCAGCATAGTTGGGATTGACGGGGAGCTGTTTTTT. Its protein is CASSIVGIDGELFF.

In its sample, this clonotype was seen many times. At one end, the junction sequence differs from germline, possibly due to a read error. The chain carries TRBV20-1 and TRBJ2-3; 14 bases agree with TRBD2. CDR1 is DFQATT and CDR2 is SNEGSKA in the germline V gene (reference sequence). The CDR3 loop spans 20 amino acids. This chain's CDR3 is CSAREKGLAGARRPPDTQYF. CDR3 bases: TGCAGTGCTCGAGAAAAGGGACTAGCGGGAGCTAGAAGGCCCCCAGATACGCAGTATTTT.

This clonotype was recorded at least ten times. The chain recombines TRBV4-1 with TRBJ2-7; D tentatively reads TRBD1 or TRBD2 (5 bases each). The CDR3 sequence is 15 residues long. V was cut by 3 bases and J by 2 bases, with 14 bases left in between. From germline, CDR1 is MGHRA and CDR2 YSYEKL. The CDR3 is CASSQTEGRAYEQYF. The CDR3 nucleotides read TGCGCCAGCAGCCAGACAGAGGGCAGGGCCTACGAGCAGTACTTC.

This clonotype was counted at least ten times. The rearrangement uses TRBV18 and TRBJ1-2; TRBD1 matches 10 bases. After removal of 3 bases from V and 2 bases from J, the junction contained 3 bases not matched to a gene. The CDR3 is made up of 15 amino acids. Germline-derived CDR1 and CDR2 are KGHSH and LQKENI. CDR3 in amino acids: CASSPETGGNYGYTF. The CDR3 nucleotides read TGTGCCAGCTCACCGGAGACAGGGGGCAACTATGGCTACACCTTC. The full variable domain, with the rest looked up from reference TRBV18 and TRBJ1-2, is NAGVMQNPRHLVRRRGQEARLRCSPMKGHSHVYWYRQLPEEGLKFMVYLQKENIIDESGMPKERFSAEFPKEGPSILRIQQVVRGDSAAYFCASSPETGGNYGYTFGSGTRLTVV.

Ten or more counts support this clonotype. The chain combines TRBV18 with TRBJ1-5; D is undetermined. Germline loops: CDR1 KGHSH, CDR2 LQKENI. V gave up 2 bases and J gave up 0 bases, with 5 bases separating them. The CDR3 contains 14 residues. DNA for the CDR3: TGTGCCAGCTCACCAGAGACTAGCAATCAGCCCCAGCATTTT. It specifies CASSPETSNQPQHF.

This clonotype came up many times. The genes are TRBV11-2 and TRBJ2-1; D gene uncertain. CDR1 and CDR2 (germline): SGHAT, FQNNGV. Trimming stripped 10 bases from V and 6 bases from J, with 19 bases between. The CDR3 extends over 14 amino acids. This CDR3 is CATSPFEQLNEQFF. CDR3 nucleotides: TGTGCCACCTCTCCGTTCGAACAGCTCAATGAGCAGTTCTTC. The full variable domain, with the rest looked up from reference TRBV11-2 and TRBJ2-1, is EAGVAQSPRYKIIEKRQSVAFWCNPISGHATLYWYQQILGQGPKLLIQFQNNGVVDDSQLPKDRFSAERLKGVDSTLKIQPAKLEDSAVYLCATSPFEQLNEQFFGPGTRLTVL.

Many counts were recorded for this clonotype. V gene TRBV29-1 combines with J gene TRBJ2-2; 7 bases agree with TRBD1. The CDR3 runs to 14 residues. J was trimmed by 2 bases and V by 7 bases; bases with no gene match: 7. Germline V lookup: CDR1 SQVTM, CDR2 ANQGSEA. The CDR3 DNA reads TGCAGCGCCGGCTACAGGGGAAACACCGGGGAGCTGTTTTTT. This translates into CSAGYRGNTGELFF.